A selection of T cell receptor beta chains follows, all from one sample in a study of blood T cell repertoires in COVID-19. TCRdb's copy holds only in-frame clones and misses some; the assay was immunoSEQ multiplex PCR. The data show under 300,000 clones, with roughly 82% seen just once and 4.5% to 6% held by the top ten. The sequenced sample was peripheral blood. These receptors were obtained from a woman aged 80 or over with active or convalescent COVID-19. Each CDR3 is given with its conserved first and last residue. The D gene is left open where the match is weak. Clone size is shown for a subset of rows, as once, few, many or a class of expanded clone.

>TRBJ1-4|-|-|TRBV6-1
CASSERGGYEKLFF
TGTGCCAGCAGTGAAAGGGGGGGGTACGAAAAACTGTTTTTT
>TRBJ2-1|-|TRBD1|TRBV12-3/TRBV12-4
CASKQGVDEQFF
TGTGCCAGCAAACAGGGGGTGGATGAGCAGTTCTTC
>TRBJ2-2|-|-|TRBV3-1/TRBV3-2
CASRGSGELFF
TGTGCCAGCCGGGGGTCCGGGGAGCTGTTTTTT
>TRBJ1-2|few|-|TRBV9
CASSGGEGPGGYTF
TGTGCCAGCAGCGGGGGAGAAGGACCTGGGGGCTACACCTTC
>TRBJ2-5|-|-|TRBV30
CAWSLDKVTQYF
TGTGCCTGGAGCCTAGATAAGGTGACCCAGTACTTC
>TRBJ1-5|-|-|TRBV10-2
CASSDRRGQPQHF
TGCGCCAGCAGTGACAGGAGGGGTCAGCCCCAGCATTTT
>TRBJ2-5|-|TRBD2|TRBV5-1
CASSRSGSGRAYQETQYF
TGCGCCAGCAGCCGTTCCGGGAGCGGGAGAGCGTACCAAGAGACCCAGTACTTC
>TRBJ2-7|few|TRBD2|TRBV27
CASSRATSGRVGGFFYEQYF
TGTGCCAGCAGCCGAGCGACTAGCGGGAGGGTAGGGGGTTTTTTCTACGAGCAGTACTTC
>TRBJ1-5|-|TRBD1|TRBV3-1/TRBV3-2
CASSQGTSGQGDQPQHF
TGTGCCAGCAGCCAAGGGACCTCGGGGCAGGGGGATCAGCCCCAGCATTTT
>TRBJ1-5|few|-|TRBV5-1
CASSWGEDQPQHF
TGCGCCAGCAGCTGGGGCGAAGATCAGCCCCAGCATTTT
>TRBJ2-1|few|-|TRBV9
CASSVREGVYNEQFF
TGTGCCAGCAGCGTAAGGGAGGGGGTGTACAATGAGCAGTTCTTC
>TRBJ1-2|-|TRBD1|TRBV10-3
CAITRDRAGYGYTF
TGTGCCATCACTCGAGACAGGGCGGGCTATGGCTACACCTTC
>TRBJ1-1|-|-|TRBV6-5
CASSTTVNTEAFF
TGTGCCAGCAGTACGACTGTGAACACTGAAGCTTTCTTT
>TRBJ1-1|-|-|TRBV6-6
CASSRDTLNTEAFF
TGTGCCAGCAGCAGGGACACATTGAACACTGAAGCTTTCTTT
>TRBJ1-6|-|-|TRBV2
CASSDGGYDSPLHF
TGTGCCAGCAGTGACGGGGGGTACGATTCACCCCTCCACTTT
>TRBJ2-6|-|-|TRBV18
CASSPLRGRSVSGANVLTF
TGTGCCAGCTCACCACTCAGGGGCAGGTCCGTATCTGGGGCCAACGTCCTGACTTTC
>TRBJ2-5|-|TRBD2|TRBV7-9
CASSLRLAGVETQYF
TGTGCCAGCAGCCTCAGACTAGCGGGGGTAGAGACCCAGTACTTC
>TRBJ2-7|-|-|TRBV3-1/TRBV3-2
CASSRGQGARPSGRAIHEQYF
TGTGCCAGCAGCCGAGGACAGGGGGCACGGCCTAGCGGGAGGGCCATCCACGAGCAGTACTTC
>TRBJ2-1|-|TRBD1|TRBV2
CASSEAGQGYRKFF
TGTGCCAGCAGTGAAGCGGGACAGGGTTATCGCAAGTTCTTC
>TRBJ2-5|-|-|TRBV27
CASSFRTQETQYF
TGTGCCAGCAGTTTTAGGACTCAAGAGACCCAGTACTTC
>TRBJ2-5|few|-|TRBV2
CASSEYSDQETQYF
TGTGCCAGCAGTGAGTATAGCGACCAAGAGACCCAGTACTTC
>TRBJ1-2|-|TRBD1|TRBV25-1
CASRATGDYGYTF
TGTGCCAGCAGAGCGACAGGGGACTATGGCTACACCTTC
>TRBJ1-5|-|-|TRBV30
CAWRISSHSNQPQHF
TGTGCCTGGAGGATCTCGAGTCATAGCAATCAGCCCCAGCATTTT
>TRBJ2-7|-|-|TRBV6-5
CASSRGFYEQYF
TGTGCCAGCAGTCGCGGTTTCTACGAGCAGTACTTC
>TRBJ1-5|-|TRBD1|TRBV6-5
CASRPQGARNQPQHF
TGTGCCAGCAGGCCACAGGGGGCGCGCAATCAGCCCCAGCATTTT
>TRBJ1-2|-|-|TRBV9
CASSVEGDGYTF
TGTGCCAGCAGCGTAGAGGGAGATGGCTACACCTTC
>TRBJ1-3|-|TRBD1|TRBV6-6
CASSRVGTAHSGNTIYF
TGTGCCAGCAGTCGAGTCGGGACAGCTCACTCTGGAAACACCATATATTTT
>TRBJ2-1|few|-|TRBV25-1
CASSDVYEQFF
TGTGCCAGCAGTGATGTCTATGAGCAGTTCTTC
>TRBJ1-1|-|-|TRBV2
CARTGNTEAFF
TGTGCCAGGACAGGGAACACTGAAGCTTTCTTT
>TRBJ1-1|-|TRBD1|TRBV24-1
CATSDFRGVEAFF
TGTGCCACCAGTGATTTCAGGGGGGTCGAAGCTTTCTTT
>TRBJ1-6|-|-|TRBV5-1
CASSLGPFTGTNSPLHF
TGCGCCAGCAGCTTGGGCCCTTTCACAGGGACCAATTCACCCCTCCACTTT
>TRBJ2-1|-|TRBD1|TRBV19
CASSNGQVYNEQFF
TGTGCCAGTAGTAATGGACAGGTCTACAATGAGCAGTTCTTC
>TRBJ2-2|-|TRBD2|TRBV4-1
CASSQGLAGVYTGELFF
TGCGCCAGCAGCCAAGGACTAGCGGGAGTATATACCGGGGAGCTGTTTTTT
>TRBJ1-1|-|-|TRBV12-3/TRBV12-4
CASSYTNTEAFF
TGTGCCAGCAGTTACACCAACACTGAAGCTTTCTTT
>TRBJ1-3|-|-|TRBV5-1
CASSLGVSGNTIYF
TGCGCCAGCAGCCTTGGAGTCTCTGGAAACACCATATATTTT
>TRBJ2-1|-|-|TRBV9
CASSDLGGSSYNEQFF
TGTGCCAGCAGCGATCTAGGGGGAAGCTCCTACAATGAGCAGTTCTTC
>TRBJ2-1|-|TRBD2|TRBV19
CASSIDPGRAGYNEQFF
TGTGCCAGTAGTATAGACCCAGGGAGGGCCGGTTACAATGAGCAGTTCTTC
>TRBJ2-3|-|TRBD2|TRBV29-1
CSLLAGVVGDTQYF
TGCAGTCTCTTAGCGGGAGTAGTGGGAGATACGCAGTATTTT
>TRBJ2-2|many|-|TRBV19
CASRSPHGADTGELFF
TGTGCCAGTAGATCCCCTCATGGGGCGGACACCGGGGAGCTGTTTTTT
>TRBJ1-2|once|TRBD1|TRBV3-1/TRBV3-2
CASSSGTAYGYTF
TGTGCCAGCAGTTCCGGGACAGCCTATGGCTACACCTTC
>TRBJ2-1|-|TRBD2|TRBV10-2
CATLGTSGTNSYNEQFF
TGCGCCACCCTAGGGACTAGCGGGACCAATTCCTACAATGAGCAGTTCTTC